There are many counts of the clone carrying this TCR beta chain. Indicated time point: sample taken at primary tumor resection. The input material, whole RNA from tumor, nontumor lung or frozen PBMC, was sequenced unsorted. This entry belongs to a study of spatial heterogeneity in lung cancer. Every TCR cDNA molecule carried a tag that served as a unique molecular identifier. TCRdb re-analysed the 5' RACE reads in MiXCR, keeping a single row per CDR3 protein. The sample has 43,000 or so distinct CDR3 sequences; approximately 7% are singletons. This TCR was recovered from a female donor with early-stage non-small cell lung cancer. Material: PBMCs, obtained at surgery.

The CDR3 sequence: CASSRGSSGNTIYF. Here the CDR3 DNA reads TGTGCCAGCAGCCGGGGGTCGTCTGGAAACACCATATATTTT. V gene TRBV6-5 combines with J gene TRBJ1-3, with a possible D match to TRBD1 (5 bases). The CDR3 runs to 14 residues. CDR1 is MNHEY and CDR2 is SVGAGI in the germline V gene. V dropped 6 bases and J dropped 1 base, with 10 bases sitting between them.